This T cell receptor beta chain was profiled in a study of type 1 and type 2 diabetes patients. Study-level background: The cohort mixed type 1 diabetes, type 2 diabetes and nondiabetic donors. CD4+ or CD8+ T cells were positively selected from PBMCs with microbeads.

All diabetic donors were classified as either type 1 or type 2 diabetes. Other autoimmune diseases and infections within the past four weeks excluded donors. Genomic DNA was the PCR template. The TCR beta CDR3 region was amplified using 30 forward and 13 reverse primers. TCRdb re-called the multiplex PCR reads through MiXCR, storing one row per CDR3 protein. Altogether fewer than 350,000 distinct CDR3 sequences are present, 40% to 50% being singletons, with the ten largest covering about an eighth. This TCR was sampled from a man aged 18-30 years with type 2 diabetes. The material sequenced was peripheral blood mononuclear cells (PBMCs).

CDR3 DNA: TGTGCCTGGAGTGTGGGGGGGGGAAACTATGGCTACACCTTC. Translation gives CAWSVGGGNYGYTF. The gene calls are TRBV30 and TRBJ1-2; maybe TRBD1 (5 bases). Germline CDR1 and CDR2: GTSNPN and SVGIG (reference sequence). The CDR3 extends over 14 amino acids. V dropped 0 bases and J dropped 2 bases, with 10 bases sitting between them. Based on the CDR3 plus reference TRBV30 and TRBJ1-2, the full variable domain is SQTIHQWPATLVQPVGSPLSLECTVEGTSNPNLYWYRQAAGRGLQLLFYSVGIGQISSEVPQNLSASRPQDRQFILSSKKLLLSDSGFYLCAWSVGGGNYGYTFGSGTRLTVV.